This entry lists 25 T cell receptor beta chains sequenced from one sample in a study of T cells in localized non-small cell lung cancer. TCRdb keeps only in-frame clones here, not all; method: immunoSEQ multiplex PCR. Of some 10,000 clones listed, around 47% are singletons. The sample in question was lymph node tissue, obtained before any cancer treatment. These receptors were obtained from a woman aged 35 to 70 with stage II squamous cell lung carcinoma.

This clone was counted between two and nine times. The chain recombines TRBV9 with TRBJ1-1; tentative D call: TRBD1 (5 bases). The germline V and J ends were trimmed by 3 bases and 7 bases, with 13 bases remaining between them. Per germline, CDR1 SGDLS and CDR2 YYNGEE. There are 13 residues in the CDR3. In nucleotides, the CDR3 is TGTGCCAGCAGCGGACAGTGGCGGAATGAAGCTTTCTTT. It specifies CASSGQWRNEAFF.

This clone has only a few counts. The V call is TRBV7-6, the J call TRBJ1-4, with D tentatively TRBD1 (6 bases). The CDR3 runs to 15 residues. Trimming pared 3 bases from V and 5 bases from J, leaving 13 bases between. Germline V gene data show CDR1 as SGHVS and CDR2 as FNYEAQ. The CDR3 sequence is CASSLEGHPNEKLFF. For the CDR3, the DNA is TGTGCCAGCAGCTTGGAGGGACACCCAAATGAAAAACTGTTTTTT.

CDR3 bases: TGTGCCAGCGGGGGGTATTTCTCTGGGGCCAACGTCCTGACTTTC. As protein: CASGGYFSGANVLTF. The chain links TRBV2 to TRBJ2-6, with D perhaps TRBD2 (6 bases). Trimming stripped 8 bases from V and 0 bases from J, with 11 bases between. The germline gives CDR1 SNHLY, CDR2 FYNNEI. The CDR3 spans 15 residues.

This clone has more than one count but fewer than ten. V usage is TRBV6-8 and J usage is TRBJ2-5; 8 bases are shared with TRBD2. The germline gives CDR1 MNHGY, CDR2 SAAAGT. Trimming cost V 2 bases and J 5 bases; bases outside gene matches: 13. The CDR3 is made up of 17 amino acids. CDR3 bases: TGTGCCAGCAGTTACACCCTCCCAGCGGGGGTCCGGGAGACCCAGTACTTC. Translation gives CASSYTLPAGVRETQYF.

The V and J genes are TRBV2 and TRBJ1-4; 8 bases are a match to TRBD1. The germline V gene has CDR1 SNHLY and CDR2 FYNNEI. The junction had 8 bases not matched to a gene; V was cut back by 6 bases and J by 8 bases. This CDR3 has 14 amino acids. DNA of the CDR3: TGTGCCAGCAGGGGTTGGGACAGGCGGGAAAAACTGTTTTTT. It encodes CASRGWDRREKLFF.

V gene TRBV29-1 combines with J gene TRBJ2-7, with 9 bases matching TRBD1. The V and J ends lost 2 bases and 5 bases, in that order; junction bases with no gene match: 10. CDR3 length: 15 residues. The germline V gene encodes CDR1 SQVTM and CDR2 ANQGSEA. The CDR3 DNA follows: TGCAGCGTTGAATTTTGGGGACAGGGTTTCGACGAGCAGTACTTC. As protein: CSVEFWGQGFDEQYF.

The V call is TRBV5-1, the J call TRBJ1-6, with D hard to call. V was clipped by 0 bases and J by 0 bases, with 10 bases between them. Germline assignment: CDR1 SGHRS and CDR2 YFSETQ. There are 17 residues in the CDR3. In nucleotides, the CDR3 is TGCGCCAGCAGCTTGGCCACGGGTAGCTCCTATAATTCACCCCTCCACTTT. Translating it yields CASSLATGSSYNSPLHF.

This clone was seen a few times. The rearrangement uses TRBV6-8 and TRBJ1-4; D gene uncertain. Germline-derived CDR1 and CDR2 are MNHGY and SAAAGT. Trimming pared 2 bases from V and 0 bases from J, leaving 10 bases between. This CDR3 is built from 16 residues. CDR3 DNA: TGTGCCAGCAGTTACGACGGAGCTGCAACTAATGAAAAACTGTTTTTT. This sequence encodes CASSYDGAATNEKLFF.

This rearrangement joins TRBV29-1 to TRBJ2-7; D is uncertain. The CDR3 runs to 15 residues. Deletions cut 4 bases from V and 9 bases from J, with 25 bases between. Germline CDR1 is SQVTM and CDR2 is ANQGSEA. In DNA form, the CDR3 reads TGCAGCGTTGTGGGTTCGGCAGGCGGATCCTTGGGGCAGTACTTC. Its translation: CSVVGSAGGSLGQYF.

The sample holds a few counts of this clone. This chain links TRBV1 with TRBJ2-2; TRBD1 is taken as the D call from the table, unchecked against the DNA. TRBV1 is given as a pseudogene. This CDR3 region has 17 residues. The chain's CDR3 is CASSQARDRGITGELFF. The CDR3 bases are TGCGCCAGCAGCCAAGCCCGGGACAGGGGGATAACCGGGGAGCTGTTTTTT.

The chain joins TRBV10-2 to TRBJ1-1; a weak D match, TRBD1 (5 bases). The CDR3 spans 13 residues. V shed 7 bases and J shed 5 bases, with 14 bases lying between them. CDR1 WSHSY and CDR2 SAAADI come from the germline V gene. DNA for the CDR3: TGCGCCAGCAAAGGGGCTTTGGGGACTGAAGCTTTCTTT. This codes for CASKGALGTEAFF.

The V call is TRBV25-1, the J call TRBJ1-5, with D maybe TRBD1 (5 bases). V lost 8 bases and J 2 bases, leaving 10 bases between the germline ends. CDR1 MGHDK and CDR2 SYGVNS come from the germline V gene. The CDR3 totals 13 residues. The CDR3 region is CASATGGNQPQHF. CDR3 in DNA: TGTGCCAGCGCCACGGGGGGCAATCAGCCCCAGCATTTT.

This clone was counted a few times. The CDR3 region is CASTSRAATYEQYF. In DNA, the CDR3 is TGTGCCAGCACGTCAAGGGCAGCGACCTACGAGCAGTACTTC. This chain links TRBV9 with TRBJ2-7; D remains unclear. Trimming took off 6 bases at V and 2 bases at J, with 15 bases between the two ends. The length of the CDR3 is 14 residues. Germline loops: CDR1 SGDLS, CDR2 YYNGEE.

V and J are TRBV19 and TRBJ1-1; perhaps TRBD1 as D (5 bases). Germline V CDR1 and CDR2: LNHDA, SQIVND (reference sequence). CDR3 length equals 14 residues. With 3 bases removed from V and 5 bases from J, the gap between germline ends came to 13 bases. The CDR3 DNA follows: TGTGCCAGTAGTATCGGGACTGGGAAAACTGAAGCTTTCTTT. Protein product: CASSIGTGKTEAFF.

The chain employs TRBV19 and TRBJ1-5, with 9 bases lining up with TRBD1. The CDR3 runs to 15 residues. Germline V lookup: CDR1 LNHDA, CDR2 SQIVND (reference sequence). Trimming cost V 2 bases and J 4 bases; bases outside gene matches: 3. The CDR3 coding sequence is TGTGCCAGTAGTATACGGACAGGGGAGAATCAGCCCCAGCATTTT. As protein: CASSIRTGENQPQHF.

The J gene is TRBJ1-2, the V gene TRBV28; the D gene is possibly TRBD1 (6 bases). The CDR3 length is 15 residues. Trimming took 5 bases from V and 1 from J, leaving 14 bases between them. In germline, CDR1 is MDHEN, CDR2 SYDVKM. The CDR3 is CASSIGAGDNYGYTF. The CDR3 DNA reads TGTGCCAGCAGTATCGGGGCAGGGGATAACTATGGCTACACCTTC.

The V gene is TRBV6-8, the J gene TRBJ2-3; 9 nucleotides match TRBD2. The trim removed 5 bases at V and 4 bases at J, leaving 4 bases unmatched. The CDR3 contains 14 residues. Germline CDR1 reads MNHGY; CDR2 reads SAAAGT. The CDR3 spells CASSTGTSPDTQYF. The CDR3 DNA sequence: TGTGCCAGCAGTACGGGGACTAGCCCAGATACGCAGTATTTT.

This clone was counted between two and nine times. Written as DNA, the CDR3 is TGTGCCAGCAGTGAGATCGACAGTCCGGACCCTAAGTCACCCCTCCACTTT. This encodes CASSEIDSPDPKSPLHF. This chain joins TRBV6-8 and TRBJ1-6; D perhaps matches TRBD1 (5 bases). V lost 5 bases and J 10 bases, leaving 24 bases between the germline ends. The CDR3 sequence is 17 residues long. Germline lookup yields CDR1 MNHGY and CDR2 SAAAGT.

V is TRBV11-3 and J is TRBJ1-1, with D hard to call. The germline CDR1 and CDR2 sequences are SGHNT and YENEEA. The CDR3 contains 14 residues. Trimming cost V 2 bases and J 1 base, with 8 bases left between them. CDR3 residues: CASSLFTGNTEAFF. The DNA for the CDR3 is TGTGCCAGCAGCTTATTTACTGGGAACACTGAAGCTTTCTTT.

CDR3 DNA sequence: TGTGCCAGCAGCCAAGTACTTACCTACGAGCAGTACTTC. Its protein product is CASSQVLTYEQYF. The V gene is TRBV14, the J gene TRBJ2-7, with D unresolved. This CDR3 region has 13 residues. Germline CDR1 reads SGHDN; CDR2 reads FVKESK. The ends were cut back, 1 base at V and 2 bases at J, with 6 bases in the middle.

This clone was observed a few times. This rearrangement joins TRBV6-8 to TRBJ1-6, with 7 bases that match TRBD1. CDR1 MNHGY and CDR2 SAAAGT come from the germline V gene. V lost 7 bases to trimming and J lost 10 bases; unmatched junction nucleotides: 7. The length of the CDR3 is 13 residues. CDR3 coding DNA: TGTGCCAGCAATGATGACAGGGAGTCACCCCTCCACTTT. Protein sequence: CASNDDRESPLHF.

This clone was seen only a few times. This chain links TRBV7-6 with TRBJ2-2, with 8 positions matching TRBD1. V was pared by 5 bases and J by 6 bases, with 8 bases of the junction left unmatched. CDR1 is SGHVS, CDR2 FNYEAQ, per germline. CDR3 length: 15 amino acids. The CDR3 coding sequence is TGTGCCAGCAGCCTACTACAGGGGGTTCCCGGGGAGCTGTTTTTT. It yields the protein CASSLLQGVPGELFF. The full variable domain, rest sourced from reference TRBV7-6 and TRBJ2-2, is GAGVSQSPRYKVTKRGQDVALRCDPISGHVSLYWYRQALGQGPEFLTYFNYEAQQDKSGLPNDRFSAERPEGSISTLTIQRTEQRDSAMYRCASSLLQGVPGELFFGEGSRLTVL.

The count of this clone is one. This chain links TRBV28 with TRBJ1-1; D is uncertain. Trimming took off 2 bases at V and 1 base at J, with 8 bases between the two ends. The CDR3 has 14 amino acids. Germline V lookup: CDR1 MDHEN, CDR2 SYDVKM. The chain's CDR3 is CASSLINGNTEAFF. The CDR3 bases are TGTGCCAGCAGTTTAATAAATGGGAACACTGAAGCTTTCTTT.

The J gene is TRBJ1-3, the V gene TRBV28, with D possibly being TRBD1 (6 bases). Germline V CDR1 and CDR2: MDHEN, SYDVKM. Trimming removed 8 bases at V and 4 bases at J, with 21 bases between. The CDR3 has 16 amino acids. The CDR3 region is CASELGGGRSGNTIYF. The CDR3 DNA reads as TGTGCCAGCGAATTGGGGGGCGGCCGTTCGGGAAACACCATATATTTT.

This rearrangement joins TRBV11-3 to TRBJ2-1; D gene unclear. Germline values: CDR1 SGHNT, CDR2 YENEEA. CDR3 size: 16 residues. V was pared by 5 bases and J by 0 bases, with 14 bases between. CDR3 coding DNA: TGTGCCAGCAGCCAGCAAGCCGGGTACTCCTACAATGAGCAGTTCTTC. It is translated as CASSQQAGYSYNEQFF.